The next 8 T cell receptor beta chains were all read from a single sample in a study of blood T cell repertoires in COVID-19. Generated by immunoSEQ multiplex PCR, the TCRdb table keeps only in-frame clones and is missing some. The sample yields 400,000 to 550,000 clones, approximately 90% seen once. Sequencing was carried out using peripheral blood. Every receptor here comes from a woman in her 30s with acute or convalescent COVID-19.

This clone was found once. This chain uses TRBV5-6 with TRBJ2-1, with D unclear. Germline values: CDR1 SGHDT, CDR2 YYEEEE. With 0 bases removed from V and 9 bases from J, the gap between germline ends came to 13 bases. This CDR3 region has 14 residues. The CDR3 spells CASSLAQDGSEQFF. CDR3 coding DNA: TGTGCCAGCAGCTTGGCCCAGGATGGTAGTGAGCAGTTCTTC.

The chain combines TRBV5-6 with TRBJ2-7; 11 bases match TRBD2. The J segment lost 0 bases and the V segment lost 7 bases, leaving 6 bases of the junction unmatched. Germline V gene sequence: CDR1 SGHDT, CDR2 YYEEEE. The CDR3 contains 15 residues. CDR3 in amino acids: CASGLAGGTSYEQYF. CDR3 in DNA: TGTGCCAGCGGGCTAGCGGGGGGTACCTCCTACGAGCAGTACTTC.

This clone was picked up one time. V and J are TRBV6-2 or TRBV6-3 and TRBJ2-1, with TRBD2 identical over 8 bases. CDR1 and CDR2 from the germline V gene are MNHEY and SVGEGT. The ends lost 3 bases at V and 3 bases at J; junction bases unmatched: 7. The CDR3 is made up of 16 amino acids. CDR3 in amino acids: CASSYTAGVDYNEQFF. CDR3 sequence (DNA): TGTGCCAGCAGTTATACAGCGGGGGTAGACTACAATGAGCAGTTCTTC.

This clone was seen just once. The chain couples TRBV10-3 to TRBJ2-7, with D perhaps matching TRBD2 (5 bases). This CDR3 comprises 15 residues. Trimming took 2 bases from V and 8 from J, leaving 19 bases between them. Germline CDR1 ENHRY, CDR2 SYGVKD. The CDR3 sequence is CAISEPGRVPGKQYF. For the CDR3, the DNA is TGTGCCATCAGTGAGCCGGGAAGGGTCCCTGGGAAGCAGTACTTC.

The rearrangement uses TRBV2 and TRBJ1-5; 7 bases map to TRBD1. Per the germline V gene, CDR1 is SNHLY and CDR2 is FYNNEI. CDR3 size: 14 residues. The V gene end was trimmed by 6 bases and the J gene end by 5 bases; junction bases not matched to a gene: 7. Here the CDR3 DNA reads TGTGCCAGCAGGGAACAGGGGCCTCATCAGCCCCAGCATTTT. Its protein product is CASREQGPHQPQHF.

This chain connects TRBV19 to TRBJ1-1, with no clear D. Germline CDR1 LNHDA, CDR2 SQIVND (reference sequence). This CDR3 region has 13 residues. Trimming removed 7 bases at V and 2 bases at J, with 11 bases between. The CDR3 region is CASIRRGNTEAFF. The CDR3 nucleotides are TGTGCCAGTATTCGACGAGGAAACACTGAAGCTTTCTTT.

The rearrangement links TRBV5-1 to TRBJ2-7; possibly TRBD2 for D (5 bases). The CDR3 extends over 14 amino acids. Germline V gene data show CDR1 as SGHRS and CDR2 as YFSETQ. Trimming cost V 4 bases and J 0 bases, with 11 bases left between them. CDR3 sequence reads: CASSHTGSSYEQYF. CDR3 bases: TGCGCCAGCAGCCATACGGGGAGCTCCTACGAGCAGTACTTC.

J is TRBJ1-6 and V is TRBV28, with D possibly TRBD1 on 5 matching bases. V lost 7 bases to trimming and J lost 5 bases, with 12 bases between them. Looked up from germline, CDR1 is MDHEN and CDR2 is SYDVKM. This CDR3 is built from 14 residues. The CDR3 region has the DNA TGTGCCAGCACCCTCACGACAGATAATTCACCCCTCCACTTT. This translates into CASTLTTDNSPLHF. Drawing the rest from reference TRBV28 and TRBJ1-6, the complete variable domain is DVKVTQSSRYLVKRTGEKVFLECVQDMDHENMFWYRQDPGLGLRLIYFSYDVKMKEKGDIPEGYSVSREKKERFSLILESASTNQTSMYLCASTLTTDNSPLHFGNGTRLTVT.